This TCR beta chain was recovered during a study of early T cells in non-severe SARS-CoV-2 infection listed by TCRdb under 2021. A note on the overall study: Bulk RNA from unsorted whole blood was used for TCR sequencing, so alpha and beta chains could not be paired. Broad study findings and their caveats: VDJdb matching was skewed toward anti-spike CD8 responses and likely underestimated virus-specific expansions by missing private and CD4 specificities.

This was a case-control study nested in a cohort of healthcare workers in London, UK, who had nasopharyngeal swab PCR tests and blood samples taken every week. Healthcare workers were recruited during the week of the UK lockdown, between 23 and 31 March 2020, and followed weekly for up to roughly 15 weeks. From cysteine to phenylalanine, the CDR3 is 16 amino acids long. This entry keeps only the CDR3 DNA: 48 bases, framed from base 1. At the junction V is shortened by 1 base and J by 5 bases, with 15 bases in between. The CDR1 and CDR2 encoded by the germline V gene are SGHVS and FNYEAQ. This clonotype has ten or more counts. Its target antigen remains unknown. No base quality values were provided; no much bigger clone lies one nucleotide off. Libraries came from 5' RACE. The data were produced on a NextSeq 500. In the TCR library protocol, unique molecular identifiers were attached to individual cDNA molecules to correct for PCR bias and sequencing error. Both TCR alpha and beta chains were sequenced, and tight co-correlation was observed between alpha and beta sequence abundances in each sample. Under the source paper's analysis protocol: Decombinator V4 was used to annotate TCR sequences for V gene, J gene and CDR3. Expanded TCRs were defined as changing significantly between any two time points under a Poisson model with p below 0.0001. TCR abundances were normalised to the total number of TCRs sequenced per sample and were expressed as counts per million. MAIT TCRs were defined by TRAV1-2 paired with TRAJ12, TRAJ20 or TRAJ33, and iNKT TCRs by TRAV10 paired with TRAJ18. A search of VDJdb, accessed on 1 November 2021, was run for TCRs annotated to CMV, EBV and SARS-CoV-2, with TCRs annotated for multiple antigens excluded. TCRdb passed the public sequencing reads through fastp at Q25 and MiXCR, retaining productive beta sequences. A single entry per CDR3 protein holds the most common genes and DNA from its merged rows. TCRdb's processing, not the authors', yielded these V and J calls. The sample contains about 80,000 distinct CDR3 sequences, 5% of them found a single time. The ten largest clonotypes hold under 8% of the sample.

The chain is assembled from TRBV7-6 and TRBJ2-1; the D gene is perhaps TRBD1, from 5 matching bases. Sequencing used whole blood, obtained at baseline. This receptor was obtained from an adult who was a healthcare worker with PCR-confirmed SARS-CoV-2 infection or an uninfected control (not recorded which). Here the CDR3 is given as CASSLGSGHTNNEQFF. The nucleotides are TGTGCCAGCAGCTTAGGGAGTGGACACACGAACAATGAGCAGTTCTTC.